These 9 T cell receptor beta chains were sequenced from one sample in a study of T cells after posttransplantation cyclophosphamide. Produced via immunoSEQ multiplex PCR; TCRdb's table is partial and in-frame only. This sample comprises about 40,000 clones, none seen once only. What was sequenced was PBMCs. The receptors shown here come from a woman aged 45-60 years in good health and a related stem cell transplant donor.

This clone was detected ten times or more. The chain joins TRBV5-1 to TRBJ1-6; D is possibly TRBD1 (5 bases). From germline, CDR1 is SGHRS and CDR2 YFSETQ. Deletions cut 0 bases from V and 9 bases from J, with 16 bases between. The CDR3 is 16 amino acids. The CDR3 nucleotides are TGCGCCAGCAGCTTGGGGCCGACAGACGGGTCTTCACCCCTCCACTTT. As protein: CASSLGPTDGSSPLHF.

The table lists this clone with many counts. The DNA for the CDR3 is TGCAGTGCTCCCGGTGGTACGCAGTATTTT. It is translated as CSAPGGTQYF. This chain connects TRBV20-1 to TRBJ2-3; unclear D gene. V was shortened by 5 bases and J by 8 bases, with 8 bases between the two germline ends. The length of the CDR3 is 10 residues. The germline V gene encodes CDR1 DFQATT and CDR2 SNEGSKA (reference sequence).

Only a few counts were recorded for this clone. The chain employs TRBV28 and TRBJ2-5; tentatively, D is TRBD1 (6 bases). The J call may not be correct, given that the DNA end is closer to TRBJ2-7. The germline V gene has CDR1 MDHEN and CDR2 SYDVKM. The CDR3 covers 15 residues. The CDR3 sequence is CASSLSLGASYEQYF. The CDR3 region has the DNA TGTGCCAGCAGTTTATCCCTGGGGGCCTCCTACGAGCAGTACTTC.

This clone was counted ten times or more. The V call is TRBV5-1, the J call TRBJ2-1, with D tentatively TRBD2 (5 bases). The CDR3 loop spans 16 amino acids. Germline V gives CDR1 SGHRS, CDR2 YFSETQ. Between the trimmed V and J ends, which lost 3 bases and 0 bases, there was a span of 13 bases. Here the CDR3 DNA reads TGCGCCAGCAGCTCCTTGCGGGCCGACTCCTACAATGAGCAGTTCTTC. Its translation: CASSSLRADSYNEQFF.

This clone was seen ten or more times. The CDR3: CASSLDPPPADTQYF. In DNA form, the CDR3 reads TGCGCCAGCAGCTTGGACCCTCCTCCAGCGGATACGCAGTATTTT. This chain links TRBV5-1 with TRBJ2-3; D gene unclear. The CDR3 has 15 amino acids. Germline V gene data show CDR1 as SGHRS and CDR2 as YFSETQ. Trimming left V 0 bases short and J 6 bases short, with 14 bases between.

This clone came up many times. CDR3 loop: CASSAGLAGYNEQFF. The CDR3 DNA reads as TGTGCCAGCAGTGCAGGACTAGCGGGTTACAATGAGCAGTTCTTC. This sequence joins TRBV27 and TRBJ2-1; 11 bases line up with TRBD2. Germline V gives CDR1 MNHEY, CDR2 SMNVEV (reference sequence). V dropped 5 bases and J dropped 4; count of bases not matched to a gene: 4. The CDR3 is 15 amino acids.

This clone has a count of ten or more. CDR3 DNA sequence: TGTGCCAGCAGTCAGACAGGGTCGGATCAGCCCCAGCATTTT. Protein product: CASSQTGSDQPQHF. This chain connects TRBV2 to TRBJ1-5, with TRBD1 matching over 7 bases. Looked up from germline, CDR1 is SNHLY and CDR2 is FYNNEI. The junction had 6 bases not matched to a gene; V was cut back by 5 bases and J by 5 bases. This CDR3 has 14 residues. Together with reference TRBV2 and TRBJ1-5, the CDR3 gives the full variable domain: EPEVTQTPSHQVTQMGQEVILRCVPISNHLYFYWYRQILGQKVEFLVSFYNNEISEKSEIFDDQFSVERPDGSNFTLKIRSTKLEDSAMYFCASSQTGSDQPQHFGDGTRLSIL.

This clone was recorded a few times. The V and J genes are TRBV6-5 and TRBJ1-2; 7 bases map to TRBD1. Germline values: CDR1 MNHEY, CDR2 SVGAGI. The CDR3 has 14 residues. Unmatched junction bases numbered 12, after V lost 10 bases and J lost 4 bases. DNA for the CDR3: TGTGCCAACACTTACGGGACAGTGGGCTATGGCTACACCTTC. Translation gives CANTYGTVGYGYTF.

The chain recombines TRBV6-5 with TRBJ2-7; 8 nucleotides align to TRBD1. This CDR3 is built from 14 residues. V gave up 2 bases and J gave up 1 base; unmatched junction bases: 1. In germline, CDR1 is MNHEY, CDR2 SVGAGI. CDR3 DNA sequence: TGTGCCAGCAGTTACGGACAGGGATCCTACGAGCAGTACTTC. It encodes CASSYGQGSYEQYF.